These 5 T cell receptor beta chains were sequenced from one sample in a study of T cells after yellow fever vaccination. TCRdb reprocessed the 5' RACE reads via MiXCR and lists one record per CDR3 protein. This repertoire shows approximately 150,000 distinct CDR3 sequences, around 9.3% found once; its top ten account for roughly a third. The starting material was CD8+ T cells sorted from PBMCs, obtained 45 days after the yellow fever booster vaccination. The receptors stem from a man between 18 and 29 years old who received the YFV17D yellow fever vaccine.

The genes are TRBV5-4 and TRBJ2-1; 7 bases line up with TRBD1. The CDR3 sequence is 12 residues long. V shed 6 bases, J shed 7 bases, and the junction held 4 bases outside the gene matches. Germline loops: CDR1 SGHNT, CDR2 YYREEE (reference sequence). The CDR3 loop is CASTGTVNEQFF. The CDR3 DNA reads as TGTGCCAGCACTGGGACAGTGAATGAGCAGTTCTTC.

The rearrangement links TRBV6-1 to TRBJ1-1; D remains unclear. The germline V gene encodes CDR1 MNHNS and CDR2 SASEGT. CDR3 length equals 12 residues. Trimming pared 4 bases from V and 7 bases from J, leaving 10 bases between. The CDR3 DNA reads as TGTGCCAGCAGTGGCTCAAAGATTGAAGCTTTCTTT. Its translation: CASSGSKIEAFF.

This clonotype came up many times. The gene calls are TRBV7-8 and TRBJ2-3; D tentatively fits TRBD1 or TRBD2 (5 bases each). Germline V gives CDR1 SGHVS, CDR2 FQNEAQ. The CDR3 spans 13 residues. Trimming took off 4 bases at V and 2 bases at J, with 7 bases between the two ends. The CDR3 reads CASSWGFTDTQYF. The CDR3 bases are TGTGCCAGCAGCTGGGGGTTCACAGATACGCAGTATTTT.

This clonotype was counted at least ten times. The V and J genes are TRBV29-1 and TRBJ1-3; D unresolved. Trimming cost V 3 bases and J 2 bases, with 14 bases left between them. CDR1 SQVTM and CDR2 ANQGSEA come from the germline V gene. The CDR3 loop spans 15 amino acids. The CDR3: CSVEIQQLTGNTIYF. The DNA for the CDR3 is TGCAGCGTTGAGATTCAACAGCTAACTGGAAACACCATATATTTT. The whole variable domain, filled in from reference TRBV29-1 and TRBJ1-3, reads SAVISQKPSRDICQRGTSLTIQCQVDSQVTMMFWYRQQPGQSLTLIATANQGSEATYESGFVIDKFPISRPNLTFSTLTVSNMSPEDSSIYLCSVEIQQLTGNTIYFGEGSWLTVV.

This clonotype was seen a handful of times. The V call is TRBV7-3, the J call TRBJ1-2; perhaps TRBD1 as D (6 bases). Germline-derived CDR1 and CDR2 are SGHTA and FQGTGA. The CDR3 length is 13 residues. Trimming pared 4 bases from V and 6 bases from J, leaving 12 bases between. The CDR3 region is CASSSTGTDGYTF. CDR3 sequence (DNA): TGTGCCAGCAGCTCAACAGGGACGGATGGCTACACCTTC.